This is a list of T cell receptor beta chains from one sample in a study of immune characterization of retroperitoneal liposarcoma. TCRdb re-called the PCR reads through MiXCR, storing one row per CDR3 protein. This table holds 10,000 to 15,000 distinct CDR3 sequences, about 45% found once. Source material: tumor tissue. The receptor source for this set is a female donor with retroperitoneal liposarcoma. The CDR3 runs from the conserved cysteine through the conserved F or W.

j_call	v_call	cdr3_aa
TRBJ2-1	TRBV7-8	CASSFRSKETQFF
TRBJ2-5	TRBV11-2	CASSFAVRGGRETQYF
TRBJ2-5	TRBV6-1	CASSWSGAETQYF
TRBJ2-2	TRBV28	CASSPGTSGPIVVGELFF
TRBJ2-4	TRBV25-1	CASSARGVKNIQYF
TRBJ2-1	TRBV12-3/TRBV12-4	CASRVGLAGQETQFF
TRBJ2-5	TRBV6-1	CASSESGMAGETQYF
-	TRBV6-1	CALEGPLLNEQYF
TRBJ2-3	TRBV27	CASRTDGTDTQYF
TRBJ2-1	TRBV10-1	CASSGGAAILDNEQFF
TRBJ2-4	TRBV5-6	CASSRIGEDIQYF
TRBJ2-3	TRBV10-2	CASRGQGISTDTQYF
-	TRBV6-5	CASGVGGGVRRGQFF
-	TRBV7-6	CASSLASGLDEQYF
TRBJ2-3	TRBV28	CASSSTSGGYTDTQYF
-	TRBV7-2	CASSPHRRGEQYF
-	TRBV4-1	CASSRGWDRPSGEQYF
TRBJ2-1	TRBV7-2	CASSPTSYEQFF
TRBJ1-1	TRBV6-8	CATTPGFDVNTEAFF
TRBJ2-7	TRBV6-8	CASSSLSWTDSYEQYF
TRBJ2-5	TRBV10-1	CASSESGTSGRQETQYF
TRBJ2-5	TRBV25-1	CASSEGRLEQYF